The rows below give T cell receptor beta chains drawn from one sample of a study of cytomegalovirus exposure and HLA in healthy donors. Repertoires were generated with immunoSEQ multiplex PCR, while TCRdb's copy carries only in-frame clones and drops some. The table has about 90,000 clones, less than 75% seen once. The material sequenced was PBMCs. Receptors originate from a woman aged 25 to 39 in good health and CMV-seropositive. Each CDR3 is given with its conserved first and last residue. D genes are given only for firm matches. Clone size, where shown, is once, few, many, or a class for clones that have expanded.

-	TRBV7-2	TRBJ1-6	-	CASSFREGPLHF	TGTGCCAGCAGCTTCCGTGAGGGACCCCTCCACTTT
-	TRBV7-9	TRBJ2-1	-	CASSFRQSVYNEQFF	TGTGCCAGCAGCTTCCGACAGTCGGTTTACAATGAGCAGTTCTTC
-	TRBV5-4	TRBJ2-1	-	CASSFQAGSYNEQFF	TGTGCCAGCAGCTTCCAGGCGGGGTCCTACAATGAGCAGTTCTTC
few	TRBV28	TRBJ1-5	-	CASSFEQPQHF	TGTGCCAGCAGTTTTGAGCAGCCCCAGCATTTT
-	TRBV5-1	TRBJ2-1	-	CASSLIGGNEQFF	TGCGCCAGCAGCTTGATAGGGGGCAATGAGCAGTTCTTC
once	TRBV6-5	TRBJ2-7	TRBD2	CASRLTSGGPYEQYF	TGTGCCAGCAGGTTGACTAGCGGGGGGCCTTACGAGCAGTACTTC
-	TRBV7-7	TRBJ2-3	-	CASSPWTNSDTQYF	TGTGCTAGCAGCCCCTGGACTAACTCGGATACGCAGTATTTT
-	TRBV15	TRBJ1-2	TRBD1	CATSREGQGWDGYTF	TGTGCCACCAGCAGAGAAGGACAGGGGTGGGATGGCTACACCTTC
-	TRBV6-1	TRBJ1-2	TRBD1	CASIGSTGSQGYTF	TGTGCCAGCATAGGTTCGACAGGGAGTCAGGGCTACACCTTC
once	TRBV6-5	TRBJ2-2	-	CASRPPGRDTGELFF	TGTGCCAGCAGACCGCCGGGTCGGGACACCGGGGAGCTGTTTTTT
-	TRBV5-1	TRBJ2-1	TRBD2	CASSLLGTSYNEQFF	TGCGCCAGCAGCTTGTTAGGGACTAGCTACAATGAGCAGTTCTTC
-	TRBV9	TRBJ2-7	TRBD1	CASSVAAGTGYNEQYF	TGTGCCAGCAGCGTAGCCGCCGGGACAGGGTATAACGAGCAGTACTTC
-	TRBV7-9	TRBJ2-1	TRBD1	CASSSWTGDNEQFF	TGTGCCAGCAGCTCTTGGACAGGGGACAATGAGCAGTTCTTC
-	TRBV6-5	TRBJ1-6	-	CASTSGLYNSPLHF	TGTGCCAGCACTTCCGGACTTTATAATTCACCCCTCCACTTT
-	TRBV9	TRBJ2-3	-	CASSLNPGLRTDTQYF	TGTGCCAGCAGCCTCAATCCGGGTCTACGGACAGATACGCAGTATTTT
few	TRBV7-6	TRBJ1-1	-	CASSSQPVNTEAFF	TGTGCCAGCAGCTCTCAACCGGTGAACACTGAAGCTTTCTTT
-	TRBV5-4	TRBJ1-4	-	CASSPGGPGEKLFF	TGTGCCAGCAGCCCCGGGGGTCCGGGCGAAAAACTGTTTTTT
-	TRBV5-1	TRBJ2-2	-	CASSIGADTGELFF	TGCGCCAGCAGTATTGGGGCCGACACCGGGGAGCTGTTTTTT
few	TRBV4-3	TRBJ1-2	TRBD1	CASSHPGTGRGYTF	TGCGCCAGCAGCCACCCCGGGACAGGGAGGGGCTACACCTTC
-	TRBV5-6	TRBJ2-3	TRBD2	CASSLSGAFTDTQYF	TGTGCCAGCAGCCTAAGCGGGGCCTTCACAGATACGCAGTATTTT
-	TRBV7-9	TRBJ2-3	TRBD1	CASSLGDRIPDTQYF	TGTGCCAGCAGCTTAGGGGACAGAATTCCAGATACGCAGTATTTT
few	TRBV25-1	TRBJ1-2	-	CASSEWASYYGYTF	TGTGCCAGCAGTGAATGGGCGTCCTACTATGGCTACACCTTC
-	TRBV7-9	TRBJ2-3	-	CASSSPFTDTQYF	TGTGCCAGCAGCTCTCCCTTTACAGATACGCAGTATTTT
-	TRBV2	TRBJ1-1	-	CASSVGGTEAFF	TGTGCCAGCAGTGTGGGGGGTACTGAAGCTTTCTTT
few	TRBV13	TRBJ1-1	TRBD1	CASSLFQGARRPEAFF	TGTGCCAGCAGCTTATTTCAGGGGGCGCGAAGGCCCGAAGCTTTCTTT
-	TRBV19	TRBJ1-4	TRBD1	CATTPGQGVTNEKLFF	TGTGCCACCACCCCGGGACAGGGGGTAACTAATGAAAAACTGTTTTTT
many	TRBV7-2	TRBJ2-5	-	CASSLAGVPQETQYF	TGTGCCAGCAGCTTAGCCGGGGTTCCCCAAGAGACCCAGTACTTC
-	TRBV29-1	TRBJ2-7	-	CSVVGGTGGYEQYF	TGCAGCGTTGTTGGGGGGACCGGGGGTTACGAGCAGTACTTC
-	TRBV15	TRBJ1-5	-	CATSRPNQPQHF	TGTGCCACCAGCAGACCGAATCAGCCCCAGCATTTT
-	TRBV7-8	TRBJ2-3	-	CASSRVQGMTDTQYF	TGTGCCAGCAGCCGCGTGCAGGGTATGACAGATACGCAGTATTTT
once	TRBV7-2	TRBJ2-1	-	CASSFVEAGEQFF	TGTGCCAGCAGCTTCGTCGAGGCGGGTGAGCAGTTCTTC
-	TRBV11-2	TRBJ2-5	TRBD2	CASSLVGTSGGLQETQYF	TGTGCCAGCAGTTTAGTAGGGACTAGCGGGGGCCTACAAGAGACCCAGTACTTC
-	TRBV7-9	TRBJ2-5	-	CASSSGLLGETQYF	TGTGCCAGCAGCTCAGGACTGCTCGGGGAGACCCAGTACTTC
-	TRBV6-5	TRBJ1-5	-	CASSLNSRTGQPQHF	TGTGCCAGCAGCTTAAACTCTCGTACAGGGCAGCCCCAGCATTTT
-	TRBV28	TRBJ1-2	TRBD1	CASIPAGTGVHGYTF	TGTGCCAGCATCCCGGCCGGGACAGGGGTCCATGGCTACACCTTC